Following are 31 T cell receptor beta chains from one sample sequenced in a study of T-cell reconstitution after alpha-beta-depleted transplantation in children. Unique molecular identifiers were incorporated during preparation of the TCRbeta library. TCRdb ran MiXCR on the PCR reads and lists one entry per CDR3 protein. The sample consists of 200,000 to 250,000 distinct CDR3 sequences, around 7.8% of them appearing once. Sequencing was performed on PBMCs, mostly from graft donor cells, taken 180 days after TCRalphabeta/CD19-depleted stem cell transplant. These receptors came from a male patient between 5 and 17 years old who had a stem cell transplant for acute lymphoblastic leukemia, so the T cells may come from the graft donor.

Ten or more counts support this clonotype. The chain uses TRBV5-1 and TRBJ2-1; 12 nucleotides align to TRBD2. V was clipped by 4 bases and J by 15 bases; unmatched bases: 11. The V gene's germline CDR1 is SGHRS and CDR2 YFSETQ. CDR3 length: 14 amino acids. CDR3 nucleotide sequence: TGCGCCAGCAGCGCCGGGACTAGCGGGCCCTTCCGGTTCTTC. It translates to CASSAGTSGPFRFF.

Many counts were recorded for this clonotype. V usage is TRBV5-1 and J usage is TRBJ1-5, with TRBD1 as a possible D gene (5 bases). Germline V gene lookup returns CDR1 SGHRS and CDR2 YFSETQ. Deletions cut 2 bases from V and 7 bases from J, with 10 bases between. The CDR3 sequence is 13 residues long. CDR3 residues: CASSFDSDQPQHF. The CDR3 bases are TGCGCCAGCAGCTTTGACAGTGACCAGCCCCAGCATTTT.

The table lists this clonotype with many counts. The rearrangement joins TRBV4-2 to TRBJ1-5; no clear D gene. Trimming shortened V by 0 bases and J by 2 bases, and 5 bases separated the two germline ends. CDR1 LGHNA and CDR2 YNFKEQ come from the germline V gene. The CDR3 length is 14 residues. The CDR3 protein is CASSQDGGNQPQHF. The CDR3 DNA sequence: TGTGCCAGCAGCCAAGATGGGGGCAATCAGCCCCAGCATTTT.

This clonotype has ten or more counts. This sequence joins TRBV7-8 and TRBJ2-1; D tentatively fits TRBD1 or TRBD2 (5 bases each). Germline CDR1 SGHVS, CDR2 FQNEAQ. This CDR3 is built from 12 residues. The V end lost 4 bases, the J end lost 5 bases, and 6 bases lay between the germline ends. CDR3: CASSWGHNEQFF. The CDR3 DNA sequence: TGTGCCAGCAGCTGGGGACACAATGAGCAGTTCTTC. The full variable domain, with the rest looked up from reference TRBV7-8 and TRBJ2-1, is GAGVSQSPRYKVAKRGQDVALRCDPISGHVSLFWYQQALGQGPEFLTYFQNEAQLDKSGLPSDRFFAERPEGSVSTLKIQRTQQEDSAVYLCASSWGHNEQFFGPGTRLTVL.

Many counts were recorded for this clonotype. V gene TRBV6-5 combines with J gene TRBJ1-1; D gene uncertain. The germline V and J ends were trimmed by 0 bases and 0 bases, with 2 bases remaining between them. This CDR3 contains 13 residues. Looked up from germline, CDR1 is MNHEY and CDR2 is SVGAGI. In DNA, the CDR3 is TGTGCCAGCAGTTACTCGGTGAACACTGAAGCTTTCTTT. The encoded protein is CASSYSVNTEAFF.

This clonotype has at least ten counts. The chain employs TRBV12-3 or TRBV12-4 and TRBJ2-7; 9 bases align to TRBD1. The CDR3 is made up of 17 amino acids. V gave up 6 bases and J gave up 3 bases; unmatched junction bases: 15. CDR3 sequence (DNA): TGTGCCAGCAGCCCCCGGGACAGGGCATTGTTAAACTACGAGCAGTACTTC. It specifies CASSPRDRALLNYEQYF.

The CDR3 region is CASSLKAGAVNQPQHF. DNA for the CDR3: TGTGCCAGCAGCCTCAAGGCAGGGGCCGTCAATCAGCCCCAGCATTTT. The V call is TRBV7-6, the J call TRBJ1-5, with D possibly matching TRBD1 (6 bases). With 5 bases removed from V and 3 bases from J, the gap between germline ends came to 17 bases. Germline assignment: CDR1 SGHVS and CDR2 FNYEAQ. The CDR3 runs 16 residues.

This clonotype was recorded many times. This chain joins TRBV5-1 and TRBJ2-2; D not resolved. Per germline, CDR1 SGHRS and CDR2 YFSETQ. The V end lost 4 bases, the J end lost 0 bases, and 13 bases lay between the germline ends. The CDR3 contains 16 residues. The CDR3 loop reads CASSRDAPANTGELFF. CDR3 sequence (DNA): TGCGCCAGCAGCCGTGACGCCCCCGCGAACACCGGGGAGCTGTTTTTT.

Many counts were recorded for this clonotype. The V and J genes are TRBV25-1 and TRBJ1-1, with D uncertain. Germline assignment: CDR1 MGHDK and CDR2 SYGVNS. This CDR3 region has 15 residues. The V end was cut by 1 base, the J end by 1 base, with 10 bases between. The CDR3 DNA reads as TGTGCCAGCAGTGAATCCCTTTCAGCGAACACTGAAGCTTTCTTT. It is translated as CASSESLSANTEAFF.

V gene TRBV27 combines with J gene TRBJ2-1; 12 bases are a match to TRBD1. This CDR3 spans 15 amino acids. Germline V gene sequence: CDR1 MNHEY, CDR2 SMNVEV (reference sequence). J was trimmed by 8 bases and V by 8 bases; bases with no gene match: 10. DNA of the CDR3: TGTGCCAGCCTTCCTATGGGGACAGGGGGCCATGAGCAGTTCTTC. It yields the protein CASLPMGTGGHEQFF.

The table lists this clonotype with many counts. The gene calls are TRBV6-5 and TRBJ1-1, with 8 bases that match TRBD1. V shed 4 bases, J shed 1 base, and the junction held 2 bases outside the gene matches. The CDR3 length is 14 residues. Germline-derived CDR1 and CDR2 are MNHEY and SVGAGI. The chain's CDR3 is CASSWDRWNTEAFF. As DNA, the CDR3 is TGTGCCAGCAGTTGGGACAGGTGGAACACTGAAGCTTTCTTT.

Many counts were recorded for this clonotype. The chain couples TRBV5-1 to TRBJ2-2, with D tentatively TRBD2 (6 bases). Trimming shortened V by 0 bases and J by 7 bases, and 13 bases separated the two germline ends. Germline assignment: CDR1 SGHRS and CDR2 YFSETQ. This CDR3 has 15 residues. The CDR3 here is CASSLDTSRSGELFF. The CDR3 bases are TGCGCCAGCAGCTTGGATACTAGCCGGAGCGGGGAGCTGTTTTTT.

This clonotype was seen many times. V and J are TRBV6-1 and TRBJ1-3; 11 bases are a match to TRBD1. Per germline, CDR1 MNHNS and CDR2 SASEGT. The CDR3 is 15 residues long. The V and J ends lost 6 bases and 4 bases, in that order; junction bases with no gene match: 5. The CDR3 is CASREDRGPGNTIYF. The CDR3 nucleotides are TGTGCCAGCAGAGAGGACAGGGGGCCAGGAAACACCATATATTTT.

The sample holds many counts of this clonotype. The rearrangement links TRBV9 to TRBJ2-2; TRBD1 agrees at 7 bases. V was clipped by 4 bases and J by 2 bases; unmatched bases: 14. CDR3 length equals 18 residues. Germline-derived CDR1 and CDR2 are SGDLS and YYNGEE. The CDR3 region has the DNA TGTGCCAGCAGCTCCCCTCAGACAGGGTGGGCTAACACCGGGGAGCTGTTTTTT. Its translation: CASSSPQTGWANTGELFF.

The chain couples TRBV7-9 to TRBJ1-2; TRBD1 matches 9 bases. In germline, CDR1 is SEHNR, CDR2 FQNEAQ (reference sequence). The CDR3 is 24 amino acids. Losses at the gene ends were 1 base for V and 0 bases for J; bases not matched to a gene: 27. CDR3 sequence reads: CASSLVGFVDRGAQRRLTNYGYTF. CDR3 bases: TGTGCCAGCAGCTTAGTGGGTTTTGTGGACAGGGGCGCCCAACGCCGCTTAACTAACTATGGCTACACCTTC.

This clonotype was counted at least ten times. The chain is built from TRBV7-2 and TRBJ1-5; the match to TRBD1 covers 7 bases. This CDR3 has 15 amino acids. Germline CDR1 SGHTA, CDR2 FQGNSA. Trimming removed 1 base from V and 5 bases from J; junction bases left unmatched: 5. CDR3 loop: CASSLVGGRHQPQHF. CDR3 coding DNA: TGTGCCAGCAGCTTAGTAGGGGGCAGGCATCAGCCCCAGCATTTT.

This clonotype was seen many times. J is TRBJ1-1 and V is TRBV9; D unresolved. This CDR3 is 13 amino acids long. V shed 3 bases and J shed 0 bases, with 6 bases lying between them. Germline CDR1 reads SGDLS; CDR2 reads YYNGEE. The CDR3 reads CASSDGLNTEAFF. In DNA form, the CDR3 reads TGTGCCAGCAGCGACGGGCTGAACACTGAAGCTTTCTTT.

This clonotype has a count of ten or more. V usage is TRBV7-2 and J usage is TRBJ2-2, with D possibly being TRBD1 or TRBD2 (5 bases each). Trimming took off 2 bases at V and 4 bases at J, with 11 bases between the two ends. CDR3 size: 15 residues. CDR1 SGHTA and CDR2 FQGNSA come from the germline V gene. CDR3 sequence (DNA): TGTGCCAGCAGCTTATCGCCAGGGAGCACCGGGGAGCTGTTTTTT. Translation gives CASSLSPGSTGELFF. Variable domain in full (rest from reference TRBV7-2 and TRBJ2-2): GAGVSQSPSNKVTEKGKDVELRCDPISGHTALYWYRQSLGQGLEFLIYFQGNSAPDKSGLPSDRFSAERTGGSVSTLTIQRTQQEDSAVYLCASSLSPGSTGELFFGEGSRLTVL.

This clonotype has a count of ten or more. At one boundary the junction diverges from the germline segment, which might be a read error. The rearrangement links TRBV9 to TRBJ2-2, with 11 nucleotides matching TRBD1. CDR1 is SGDLS, CDR2 YYNGEE, per germline. The CDR3 extends over 20 amino acids. The chain's CDR3 is CASSHNLRDRGGANTGELFF. DNA of the CDR3: TGTGCCAGCAGCCACAATCTCCGGGACAGGGGGGGGGCGAACACCGGGGAGCTGTTCTTT.

This clonotype was found many times. The rearrangement links TRBV25-1 to TRBJ2-1, with TRBD2 identical over 10 bases. Germline values: CDR1 MGHDK, CDR2 SYGVNS. The CDR3 consists of 18 residues. The ends lost 2 bases at V and 6 bases at J; junction bases unmatched: 13. CDR3 residues: CASSEPPGSGGLRNEQFF. As DNA, the CDR3 is TGTGCCAGCAGTGAACCTCCGGGTAGCGGGGGGTTACGCAATGAGCAGTTCTTC.

This clonotype appeared many times. V usage is TRBV27 and J usage is TRBJ2-1; the D gene is possibly TRBD1 (5 bases). Germline V gene lookup returns CDR1 MNHEY and CDR2 SMNVEV (reference sequence). CDR3 length equals 14 residues. Trimming stripped 7 bases from V and 1 base from J, with 11 bases between. CDR3 DNA sequence: TGTGCCAGCACCCCAGGGATGTCCTACAATGAGCAGTTCTTC. Its translation is CASTPGMSYNEQFF.

The table lists this clonotype with many counts. The rearrangement links TRBV6-5 to TRBJ2-1; 8 positions match TRBD2. Losses at the gene ends were 10 bases for V and 8 bases for J; bases not matched to a gene: 19. This CDR3 has 16 amino acids. Germline V gene lookup returns CDR1 MNHEY and CDR2 SVGAGI. The DNA of the CDR3 is TGTGCCAAAGCGGGAGTGGTCTGTCTCATCGACCATGAGCAGTTCTTC. Translation: CAKAGVVCLIDHEQFF.

This clonotype was counted many times. The chain links TRBV10-1 to TRBJ2-3; no clear D. The CDR3 is made up of 16 amino acids. Per germline, CDR1 WNHNN and CDR2 SYGVQD (reference sequence). V gave up 2 bases and J gave up 7 bases, with 19 bases separating them. This chain's CDR3 is CASSEDTIRTPNTQYF. The CDR3 region has the DNA TGCGCCAGCAGTGAGGATACCATACGGACGCCGAATACGCAGTATTTT.

This clonotype was counted ten times or more. The V call is TRBV28, the J call TRBJ1-5; D gene unclear. Germline V CDR1 and CDR2: MDHEN, SYDVKM. The germline V and J ends were trimmed by 6 bases and 3 bases, with 12 bases remaining between them. This CDR3 region has 14 residues. The CDR3 spells CASRAVIVNQPQHF. Written as DNA, the CDR3 is TGTGCCAGCAGAGCGGTTATCGTCAATCAGCCCCAGCATTTT.

This clonotype has at least ten counts. The chain links TRBV12-3 or TRBV12-4 to TRBJ1-1; D may be TRBD1 (5 bases). The CDR3 has 13 residues. The V end lost 6 bases, the J end lost 10 bases, and 18 bases lay between the germline ends. CDR3: CASRLGSGLAAFF. CDR3 bases: TGTGCCAGCAGGTTGGGATCGGGACTTGCAGCTTTCTTT.

This clonotype was seen ten or more times. The rearrangement links TRBV12-3 or TRBV12-4 to TRBJ2-3; D perhaps matches TRBD2 (6 bases). The germline V and J ends were trimmed by 5 bases and 2 bases, with 17 bases remaining between them. The CDR3 runs 16 residues. For the CDR3, the DNA is TGTGCCAGCAGTCCCGGGACTGCCCATTTCACAGATACGCAGTATTTT. Translated, it gives CASSPGTAHFTDTQYF.

This sequence joins TRBV10-3 and TRBJ2-7; 9 nucleotides line up with TRBD1. V was clipped by 6 bases and J by 5 bases; unmatched bases: 2. Germline CDR1 and CDR2: ENHRY and SYGVKD. The CDR3 has 12 residues. The DNA of the CDR3 is TGTGCCATCAGGGACAGGGGAAACGAGCAGTACTTC. Protein: CAIRDRGNEQYF.

This clonotype was detected ten times or more. V and J are TRBV28 and TRBJ2-2; 8 bases line up with TRBD2. V lost 6 bases, J lost 2 bases, and 5 bases stayed unmatched. This CDR3 region has 15 residues. CDR1 and CDR2 from the germline V gene are MDHEN and SYDVKM. CDR3 DNA: TGTGCCAGCAGAGGGCGGGAGGCCAACACCGGGGAGCTGTTTTTT. It yields the protein CASRGREANTGELFF.

This clonotype was seen repeatedly, ten times or more. This chain uses TRBV4-2 with TRBJ2-2; TRBD2 aligns across 7 bases. The length of the CDR3 is 18 residues. In germline, CDR1 is LGHNA, CDR2 YNFKEQ. V trimming: 1 base; J trimming: 5 bases; junction bases outside the gene matches: 13. The CDR3 spells CASSQVRTGGSGTGELFF. In DNA form, the CDR3 reads TGTGCCAGCAGCCAAGTAAGGACGGGCGGGAGCGGAACCGGGGAGCTGTTTTTT.

The chain carries TRBV6-2 or TRBV6-3 and TRBJ2-5, with 9 bases matching TRBD1. This CDR3 is 22 amino acids long. Germline CDR1 MNHEY, CDR2 SVGEGT. The J segment lost 2 bases and the V segment lost 5 bases, leaving 27 bases of the junction unmatched. CDR3 bases: TGTGCCAGCAGTCCTTTCTCTATAACTCCACCGGGACAGGGTCTCCCTCAAGAGACCCAGTACTTC. Translating gives CASSPFSITPPGQGLPQETQYF.

This clonotype has at least ten counts. The rearrangement links TRBV20-1 to TRBJ2-1; D gene ambiguous. V lost 5 bases to trimming and J lost 6 bases, with 8 bases between them. This CDR3 has 11 residues. The germline CDR1 and CDR2 sequences are DFQATT and SNEGSKA (reference sequence). The CDR3 sequence: CSAARTNEQFF. The CDR3 DNA reads as TGCAGTGCTGCTAGAACCAATGAGCAGTTCTTC.